This T cell receptor (beta chain) was found in a study of cytomegalovirus exposure and HLA in healthy donors. Study-level information: Out of roughly 170 million T cells, an earlier analysis found more than 95 million unique TCR beta sequences in total. Of all 370 or so donors who were genotyped, 80% to 85% belonged to the Caucasian-associated ancestry cluster.

This CDR3 is built from 15 residues. The germline gives CDR1 LNHDA, CDR2 SQIVND (reference sequence). Trimming removed 6 bases at V and 0 bases at J, with 12 bases between. As for the donors, each was a healthy bone marrow donor. The PCR employed 60 Vbeta primers together with 13 Jbeta primers. Only in-frame clones appear in the TCRdb table, and some are missing; sequencing was by immunoSEQ multiplex PCR. The sample shows 110,000 to 150,000 clones, 78% of them seen only once. This chain uses TRBV19 with TRBJ2-4, with a possible D match to TRBD1 (5 bases). The sample comprised PBMCs. The sequence came from a woman in her late teens or twenties in good health and CMV-seropositive. CDR3 sequence reads: CASSNPRVAKNIQYF. The CDR3 DNA reads TGTGCCAGTAGCAACCCCAGGGTAGCCAAAAACATTCAGTACTTC.